Listed below are T cell receptor beta chains from one sample, sequenced in a study of T cell responses to AZD1222 COVID-19 vaccine. Libraries were prepared by immunoSEQ multiplex PCR; TCRdb keeps only in-frame clonotypes and omits some of them. The table includes roughly 130,000 clones, 91% detected once. This specimen consisted of peripheral blood, obtained 28 days after the second dose of the MenACWY control vaccine. The receptors come from an adult who received the MenACWY meningococcal vaccine as a control. Each CDR3 is given with its conserved first and last residue. The D gene is left open where the match is weak. The size field is filled for only some rows; it gives once, few, many or a size class.

V,D,J,size,DNA,CDR3
TRBV27,NA,TRBJ2-2,NA,TGTGCCAGCGCGTATTGGGGGACCCCGAACACCGGGGAGCTGTTTTTT,CASAYWGTPNTGELFF
TRBV10-3,NA,TRBJ2-3,NA,TGTGCCATCAGTGACAACGGGGGCACAGATACGCAGTATTTT,CAISDNGGTDTQYF
TRBV19,NA,TRBJ1-3,NA,TGTGCCAGTAGTCGACGACAGGCCCACTCTGGAAACACCATATATTTT,CASSRRQAHSGNTIYF
TRBV10-3,NA,TRBJ1-1,NA,TGTGCCATCAGTGAGTCAAGGGGCCCCGGGAACACTGAAGCTTTCTTT,CAISESRGPGNTEAFF
TRBV7-6,TRBD2,TRBJ2-2,NA,TGTGCCAGCAGCTTAGTCTTGCGGGAGGCCACCGGGGAGCTGTTTTTT,CASSLVLREATGELFF
TRBV3-1/TRBV3-2,NA,TRBJ2-7,NA,TGTGCCAGCAGCCAAGGGCAGACCCTCTACGAGCAGTACTTC,CASSQGQTLYEQYF
TRBV19,NA,TRBJ1-4,once,TGTGCCAGTAGAACCGGGACAACTCAAGAAAAACTGTTTTTT,CASRTGTTQEKLFF
TRBV6-5,NA,TRBJ2-7,NA,TGTGCCAGCAGTTACAACTACGAGCAGTACTTC,CASSYNYEQYF
TRBV4-3,NA,TRBJ2-1,NA,TGCGCCAGCAGCCAAGAGCGGCATTCCTCCTACAATGAGCAGTTCTTC,CASSQERHSSYNEQFF
TRBV18,NA,TRBJ2-2,once,TGTGCCAGCTCACCACTCGCAGGGGAGGACGGGGAGCTGTTTTTT,CASSPLAGEDGELFF
TRBV28,NA,TRBJ2-5,NA,TGTGCCAGCAGTTTATTGCAACTTAAGCAAGAGACCCAGTACTTC,CASSLLQLKQETQYF
TRBV7-8,NA,TRBJ2-3,NA,TGTGCCAGCAGCTTAGTACAGAGCACAGATACGCAGTATTTT,CASSLVQSTDTQYF
TRBV28,NA,TRBJ2-2,NA,TGTGCCAGCAGTTTTCTTGTTGGGAAGAGTTCACCCGGGGAGCTGTTTTTT,CASSFLVGKSSPGELFF
TRBV7-8,TRBD2,TRBJ2-7,NA,TGTGCCAGCAGCTTAGGGACTAGGGGAGAGCAGTACTTC,CASSLGTRGEQYF
TRBV5-4,TRBD2,TRBJ2-5,NA,TGTGCCAGCAGCTTGATTACACTAGCGGAAGAGACCCAGTACTTC,CASSLITLAEETQYF
TRBV25-1,NA,TRBJ1-5,once,TGTGCCAGCAGTGAATTAGGAAAGCCCCAGCATTTT,CASSELGKPQHF
TRBV5-1,NA,TRBJ2-1,NA,TGCGCCAGCGGGACTTCTGGAAGCTCCTACAATGAGCAGTTCTTC,CASGTSGSSYNEQFF
TRBV28,NA,TRBJ2-1,NA,TGTGCCAGCAGTGACGGCTCGAACAATGAGCAGTTCTTC,CASSDGSNNEQFF
TRBV28,NA,TRBJ1-1,NA,TGTGCCAGCAGTTTGGCAGGTTCGAACACTGAAGCTTTCTTT,CASSLAGSNTEAFF
TRBV5-6,NA,TRBJ2-6,NA,TGTGCCAGCAGCTCATTCCTTAGGTCTGGGGCCAACGTCCTGACTTTC,CASSSFLRSGANVLTF
TRBV7-6,NA,TRBJ1-1,NA,TGTGCCAGCAGCTTAGACACCTCGGCCACTGAAGCTTTCTTT,CASSLDTSATEAFF
TRBV27,NA,TRBJ2-1,NA,TGTGCCAGCAGTTTAAGCCTTGCCTACAATGAGCAGTTCTTC,CASSLSLAYNEQFF
TRBV28,NA,TRBJ1-2,NA,TGTGCCAGCACCACCAGACGGGGGACGGGCTATGGCTACACCTTC,CASTTRRGTGYGYTF
TRBV6-5,NA,TRBJ2-7,NA,TGTGCCAGCAGTTACGGGGTGCGGTACGAGCAGTACTTC,CASSYGVRYEQYF
TRBV19,TRBD1,TRBJ2-3,once,TGTGCCAGTAGTATAGTACGGAGGGCCAGGGGGCCCACAACAACAGATACGCAGTATTTT,CASSIVRRARGPTTTDTQYF
TRBV10-3,NA,TRBJ1-1,once,TGTGCCATCAGTGAACGAGGGACGGCTAACACTGAAGCTTTCTTT,CAISERGTANTEAFF
TRBV7-2,TRBD1,TRBJ2-1,NA,TGTGCCAGCAGCTCCCGGACCTTGGACGGACAGGTCGAGCAGTTCTTC,CASSSRTLDGQVEQFF
TRBV4-2,NA,TRBJ2-2,NA,TGTGCCAGCAGCCAAGATGGGGACACGAACGCGAACACCGGGGAGCTGTTTTTT,CASSQDGDTNANTGELFF
TRBV18,NA,TRBJ1-4,NA,TGTGCCAGCTCACCAGGGGGTCGAGGAACTAATGAAAAACTGTTTTTT,CASSPGGRGTNEKLFF
TRBV6-2/TRBV6-3,TRBD1,TRBJ1-1,NA,TGTGCCAGCAGCACGACAGGGACAATGAACACTGAAGCTTTCTTT,CASSTTGTMNTEAFF
TRBV9,NA,TRBJ1-3,NA,TGTGCCAGCAGCGTAACAGGGTCCTATGGAAACACCATATATTTT,CASSVTGSYGNTIYF
TRBV5-6,TRBD2,TRBJ2-7,NA,TGTGCCAGCAGCATCCGTAGCGGGGGGCCGTGGGAGCAGTACTTC,CASSIRSGGPWEQYF
TRBV7-3,NA,TRBJ2-1,NA,TGTGCCAGCATGGGGGACCCCAACGGTAATGAGCAGTTCTTC,CASMGDPNGNEQFF
TRBV6-6,NA,TRBJ1-2,NA,TGTGCCAGCAGTCCCGACAGTATCTATGGCTACACCTTC,CASSPDSIYGYTF
TRBV29-1,TRBD1,TRBJ1-2,NA,TGCAGCGCCGGACAGGGACTCTATGGCTACACCTTC,CSAGQGLYGYTF
TRBV5-1,TRBD1,TRBJ1-1,NA,TGCGCCAGCAGCTGGGGGGACAGGGCCGAAGCTTTCTTT,CASSWGDRAEAFF
TRBV28,NA,TRBJ1-1,NA,TGTGCCAGCAGTTTATTCCCAGGCCAAAGGTCTGAAGCTTTCTTT,CASSLFPGQRSEAFF
TRBV29-1,NA,TRBJ1-1,NA,TGCAGCGTTGTGCGGTACCCTGAAGCTTTCTTT,CSVVRYPEAFF
TRBV28,NA,TRBJ1-6,NA,TGTGCCAGCAGTTCGCGCAGGAGAACGAATTCACCCCTCCACTTT,CASSSRRRTNSPLHF
TRBV6-5,TRBD1,TRBJ1-4,NA,TGTGCCAGCAGTTCCTCGACAGGGGTTGCAGAAAAACTGTTTTTT,CASSSSTGVAEKLFF
TRBV19,TRBD1,TRBJ2-3,NA,TGTGCCAGTAGTAAGGGGGCATCCACAGATACGCAGTATTTT,CASSKGASTDTQYF
TRBV11-1,TRBD1,TRBJ2-2,NA,TGTGCCAGCAGCAAGACAGGGTGGACCGGGGAGCTGTTTTTT,CASSKTGWTGELFF
TRBV7-6,TRBD2,TRBJ2-1,NA,TGTGCCAGCAGCTTAGGAGTCGCGGGAGGGTACAATGAGCAGTTCTTC,CASSLGVAGGYNEQFF
TRBV2,NA,TRBJ1-2,once,TGTGCCAGCAGTGAGACACTTTATGGCTACACCTTC,CASSETLYGYTF
TRBV2,TRBD1,TRBJ2-7,NA,TGTGCCAGCAGTGGACAGGGAGTTTTATACGAGCAGTACTTC,CASSGQGVLYEQYF
TRBV9,NA,TRBJ2-5,NA,TGTGCCAGCAGCGTCAATGGGCACCACCAAGAGACCCAGTACTTC,CASSVNGHHQETQYF
TRBV28,TRBD1,TRBJ2-7,NA,TGTGCCAGCAGTTCCTCCGGACAGGCGGCTTCCTTCGAGCAGTACTTC,CASSSSGQAASFEQYF
TRBV7-2,TRBD2,TRBJ2-7,NA,TGTGCCAGCACCCCGGGAGGGCCGTACGAGCAGTACTTC,CASTPGGPYEQYF
TRBV4-3,TRBD1,TRBJ1-2,NA,TGCGCCAGCAGCCAAGAAACGCAGGGGGTCATCTATGGCTACACCTTC,CASSQETQGVIYGYTF
TRBV12-3/TRBV12-4,NA,TRBJ1-1,NA,TGTGCCAGCAGTTTGGGACAAGAAGGTGAAGCTTTCTTT,CASSLGQEGEAFF
TRBV20-1,NA,TRBJ1-3,NA,TGCAGTGCTAGTTCGCCCCTCTCTGGAAACACCATATATTTT,CSASSPLSGNTIYF
TRBV12-5,TRBD2,TRBJ2-7,NA,TGTGCTAGTGGTTTGGTTCGTTTCGGACTAGCGGGAGAAAACGAGCAGTACTTC,CASGLVRFGLAGENEQYF